The clone carrying this TCR beta chain was recorded only once. As yet, its antigen is unknown. Germline CDR1 and CDR2: SGHTA and FQGNSA. Deletions cut 4 bases from V and 2 bases from J, with 5 bases between. The CDR3 has 13 amino acids. CD45RO negativity and positive selection for CCR7 defined naive CD8 cells, a population that excluded terminally differentiated effector memory CD45RA+ cells. This sample was included in a study of shared clonotypes between healthy human individuals. Using about 190 ng DNA, approximately 30,000 T cell genomes, the sorted-subset replicate PCRs were run. Some clones are missing from TCRdb's copy, which holds only in-frame ones; the method was immunoSEQ multiplex PCR. The table includes some 2,000,000 clones, about 95% detected once. Study-wide results and limits: A generally larger estimated richness was seen in naive subsets than in memory subsets. Generation probabilities of non-shared clonotypes were lower (relative to those shared by all four donors).

This TCR was sampled from a man aged 18 to 30 in good health. The V call is TRBV7-2, the J call TRBJ2-2; D not certain. The sequenced sample consisted of naive CD8+ T cells sorted from blood. The CDR3 loop reads CASSWVNTGELFF. The DNA for the CDR3 is TGTGCCAGCAGCTGGGTAAACACCGGGGAGCTGTTTTTT.